This T cell receptor beta chain was retrieved from a study of beta chain features in type 1 diabetes. Across the whole study: All samples yielded 107,917,701 examined sorted cells. Findings of the study overall: In cDNA sequencing, cells with high TCR expression could be over-represented. Type 1 diabetes patients showed a moderate but significant shortening of TCRB CDR3s in all four CD4+ subsets. Diminished insertions and augmented deletions at VDJ junctions characterized type 1 diabetes patients.

Isolated RNA was reverse transcribed in full, so expressed TCRB transcripts were sequenced. The protocol was immunoSEQ multiplex PCR, while the TCRdb copy is restricted to in-frame clones and leaves out a portion. The sample holds 640,000 or so clones, roughly an eighth seen once. The ends were cut back, 0 bases at V and 4 bases at J, with 10 bases in the middle. The CDR3 has 15 residues. Note on this clone: Its antigen is undetermined.

This chain uses TRBV23-1 with TRBJ2-1, with D perhaps TRBD1 (5 bases). TRBV23-1 carries the ORF label, with uncertain function. The source material was naive CD4+ T cells from blood. The sequence was obtained from a man aged 18 to 30 with type 1 diabetes. In DNA form, the CDR3 reads TGCGCCAGCAGTCAATCCTGGGGCTCGTACAATGAGCAGTTCTTC. Protein sequence: CASSQSWGSYNEQFF.